This T cell receptor (beta chain) was captured in a study of T cells in Graves' hyperthyroidism and ophthalmopathy (dated by TCRdb to the late 2010s). Describing the broader study: Peripheral blood samples were taken at the time of initial diagnosis, prior to any treatment. TCR V-J signatures able to tell the groups apart were searched for in a discovery cohort of around 95 patients, of whom approximately 40 had Graves' ophthalmopathy and 57 had stable Graves' hyperthyroidism. An independent validation cohort of around 19 hyperthyroidism patients and 17 patients who later progressed to ophthalmopathy tested prospective prediction of ophthalmopathy. For training and testing, the 100 or so patients in the discovery cohort were randomly divided in a 7:3 ratio. Thyroid tissue and blood T-cell repertoires from six or seven Graves' hyperthyroidism patients were also compared in the study. Following sampling, methimazole starting at 30 mg daily was given to hyperthyroidism patients, and high-dose intravenous methylprednisolone was given to ophthalmopathy patients. The paper describes TCR Vbeta CDR3 sequencing of 140 or so peripheral blood samples, made up of 43 ophthalmopathy patients, over 70 hyperthyroidism patients and some 17 progressor patients.

Regarding this clonotype: This receptor's antigen is unknown. No clone much larger than this one lies a single base away; base qualities are absent.

Broader findings and caveats from the paper: Most expanded thyroid clonotypes (frequency above 0.001) were also detected in blood, a finding suggesting that blood repertoires may reflect thyroid immune responses. Sample size was not statistically predetermined, and blinding of investigators to group allocation was not performed. Ophthalmopathy was separated from stable hyperthyroidism by a 13 V-J signature model, with approximately 86% sensitivity and about 84% specificity obtained in cross-validation and 80%/75% obtained in testing. In validation, the model predicted progression to ophthalmopathy with approximately 71% sensitivity and roughly 75% specificity, a median of roughly seven months before onset.

Trimming at the junction amounts to 4 bases on V and 6 bases on J, and the germline ends lie 9 bases apart. Sequences MDHEN (CDR1) and SYDVKM (CDR2) are obtained from the germline V gene. Reading from cysteine to phenylalanine, the CDR3 counts 13 amino acids. The read is trimmed to its CDR3 DNA, 39 bases read in frame from base 1. Graves' hyperthyroidism was defined as stable when no progression to ophthalmopathy occurred over 18 months of follow-up. Hyperthyroidism patients were newly diagnosed, had a disease duration of under 2 months, and were aged 18 to 65 years. Exclusion was applied to patients with uncontrolled infections, other autoimmune diseases, pregnancy or lactation. Clinical symptoms, serum thyroxine and TRAb, thyroid ultrasound, and orbital computed tomography formed the basis for the diagnoses. PBMCs were separated from under 12 ml of fresh peripheral blood using Ficoll-Paque density gradient centrifugation. Total RNA was extracted using Trizol reagent, and RNA quality was assessed on an Agilent 2100 Bioanalyzer.

The TCR beta CDR3 regions were amplified from the RNA transcripts. For the first round of RT-PCR on the TCR CDR3, the HTBI primer set was used together with the Qiagen OneStep RT-PCR kit. Libraries were constructed in a second round of multiplex PCR, after which size selection and purification were performed. Sequencing of the libraries was done on an Illumina HiSeq2000 using paired-end 100 bp reads. The paper's data handling went like this. SOAPnuke was used to process the raw data, with reads discarded if the reads contained adapters or uncalled bases, had a mean Phred below 15, or lacked an exact constant-primer or identifier match. High-quality paired reads were merged using COPE v1.2.5, and each unique nucleotide sequence was defined as a clonotype. MiTCR v1.1 was used to align the clonotypes against IMGT TRBV, TRBD and TRBJ reference segments. Only V-J combinations with frequency above 0.0001, covering 99.2% of repertoires, were analysed. The TCS score was defined as F50 (clonal expansion) divided by E x V (chaos), with BLOSUM62-based TCRdist calculated between CDR3 peptides within each V-J. Welch's t-statistics and random forest reduced 500 to 650 V-J features to roughly 13, which were used in a naive Bayes classifier (R e1071). TCRdb handled the public reads itself, with Q25 trimming in fastp and clone calling in MiXCR, and kept productive beta chains. Each CDR3 protein gets just one entry, which takes the most common genes and DNA from the rows behind it. The V and J calls follow TCRdb's processing rather than the paper's. The sample contains around 450,000 distinct CDR3 sequences, 15% to 19% of them found a single time. Almost 8% of the sample is in the top ten clones.

The source material was blood. This sequence was found in a woman under 30 with Graves' hyperthyroidism. The V gene is TRBV28 and the J gene is TRBJ1-4; tentative D gene TRBD1, with 5 bases matching. The nucleotide sequence is TGTGCCAGCAGTTGGGGGGTATATGAAAAACTGTTTTTT. Translated, this gives CASSWGVYEKLFF.